Listed below are T cell receptor beta chains from one sample, sequenced in a study of Graves' ophthalmopathy and Graves' hyperthyroidism. MiXCR was run by TCRdb on the multiplex PCR reads, yielding one entry per CDR3 protein. The sample records 680,000 or so distinct CDR3 sequences, 22% being singletons. The sequenced material came from peripheral blood. These receptors came from a young woman with stable Graves' hyperthyroidism. Some clones in this sample may be carry-over from other donors' samples. The CDR3 runs from the conserved cysteine through the conserved F or W. D genes are given only for firm matches. Clone size appears in some rows only: once, few, many, or a class for an expanded clone.

>many|-|TRBJ1-1|TRBV6-1
CASSVRGTDTEAFF
TGTGCCAGCAGTGTAAGAGGGACGGACACTGAAGCTTTCTTT
>many|-|TRBJ1-1|TRBV12-3/TRBV12-4
CASSLRRGSILEAFF
TGTGCCAGCAGTTTGAGAAGGGGAAGCATACTTGAAGCTTTCTTT
>many|TRBD2|TRBJ2-7|TRBV5-1
CASSEGLAGDKQYF
TGCGCCAGCAGCGAGGGACTAGCGGGGGATAAGCAGTACTTC
>many|-|TRBJ1-1|TRBV3-1
CASSPGPSSEAFF
TGTGCCAGCAGCCCGGGCCCTAGCAGTGAAGCTTTCTTT
>many|-|TRBJ2-7|TRBV29-1
CSVEDRFGYEQYF
TGCAGCGTTGAAGATCGGTTCGGCTACGAGCAGTACTTC
>many|-|TRBJ1-2|TRBV5-6
CASRGGGLGYTF
TGTGCCAGCAGAGGAGGGGGACTTGGCTACACCTTC
>-|-|TRBJ2-4|TRBV12-3/TRBV12-4
CASSLARDSNIQYF
TGTGCCAGCAGTTTAGCGCGGGACTCAAACATTCAGTACTTC
>-|-|TRBJ1-1|TRBV6-5
CASSYRAGMTEAFF
TGTGCCAGCAGTTACCGGGCTGGGATGACTGAAGCTTTCTTT
>many|TRBD1|TRBJ2-5|TRBV20-1
CSARGSGGRETQYF
TGCAGTGCTAGAGGGTCAGGGGGCCGGGAGACCCAGTACTTC
>many|TRBD1|TRBJ1-1|TRBV6-5
CASSYSPGGVDTEAFF
TGTGCCAGCAGTTACTCGCCAGGGGGTGTGGACACTGAAGCTTTCTTT
>many|-|TRBJ2-5|TRBV19
CASSIFQGDQETQYF
TGTGCCAGTAGTATATTCCAGGGTGACCAAGAGACCCAGTACTTC
>-|-|TRBJ1-5|TRBV20-1
CSARPGRGQPQHF
TGCAGTGCTAGACCGGGCAGGGGTCAGCCCCAGCATTTT
>many|-|TRBJ1-2|TRBV4-1
CASSQERASYGYTF
TGCGCCAGCAGCCAAGAGAGGGCGAGCTATGGCTACACCTTC
>-|-|TRBJ2-5|TRBV6-2/TRBV6-3
CASRSSTGRETQYF
TGTGCCAGCAGATCATCGACAGGGAGGGAGACCCAGTACTTC
>many|TRBD2|TRBJ2-7|TRBV7-2
CASSLMAGDAIEQYF
TGTGCCAGCAGCTTAATGGCGGGAGACGCTATCGAGCAGTACTTC
>-|-|TRBJ2-7|TRBV5-1
CASSFSGTDEQYF
TGCGCCAGCAGCTTTTCCGGGACGGACGAGCAGTACTTC
>-|-|TRBJ2-5|TRBV7-9
CASSLSEGQRETQYF
TGTGCCAGCAGCTTATCGGAGGGTCAGCGGGAGACCCAGTACTTC
>few|TRBD1|TRBJ1-6|TRBV20-1
CSAEPGQKPPLHF
TGCAGTGCGGAACCGGGACAGAAGCCACCCCTCCACTTT